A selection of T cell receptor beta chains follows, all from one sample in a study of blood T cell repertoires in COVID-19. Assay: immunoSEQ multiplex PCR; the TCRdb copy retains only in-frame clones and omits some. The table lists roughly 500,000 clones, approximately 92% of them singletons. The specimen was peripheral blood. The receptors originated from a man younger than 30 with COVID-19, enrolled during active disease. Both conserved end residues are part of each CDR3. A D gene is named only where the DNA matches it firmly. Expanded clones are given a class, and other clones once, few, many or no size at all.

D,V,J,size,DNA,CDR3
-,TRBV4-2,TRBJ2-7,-,TGTGCCAGCAGCCAAGGCCGGGATCCTCACTACGAGCAGTACTTC,CASSQGRDPHYEQYF
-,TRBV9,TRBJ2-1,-,TGTGCCAGCAGCGTAGAGCTATCCTCCTACAATGAGCAGTTCTTC,CASSVELSSYNEQFF
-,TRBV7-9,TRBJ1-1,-,TGTGCCAGCACCCCGACAGACTTGAACACTGAAGCTTTCTTT,CASTPTDLNTEAFF
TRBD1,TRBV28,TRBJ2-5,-,TGTGCCAGCAGTTTACAGGGGAACAGGGGGACCCAGTACTTC,CASSLQGNRGTQYF
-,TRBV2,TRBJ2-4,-,TGTGCCAGCAGTGGACAGCCACTAGCCAAAAACATTCAGTACTTC,CASSGQPLAKNIQYF
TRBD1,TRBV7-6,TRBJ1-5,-,TGTGCCAGCAGCTTAGAAACAGGGGGCGGGGGATATAGCAATCAGCCCCAGCATTTT,CASSLETGGGGYSNQPQHF
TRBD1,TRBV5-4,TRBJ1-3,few,TGTGCCAGCAGTTCGCCAGGGGGCACTGGAAACACCATATATTTT,CASSSPGGTGNTIYF
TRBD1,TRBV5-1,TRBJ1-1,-,TGCGCCAGCAGCTTTAAAGGACAGGGCCAGGGAGGCACTGAAGCTTTCTTT,CASSFKGQGQGGTEAFF
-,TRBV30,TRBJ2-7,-,TGTGCCTGGAGTTTAGGGACATCCTACGAGCAGTACTTC,CAWSLGTSYEQYF
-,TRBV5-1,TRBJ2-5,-,TGCGCCAGCAAGGGAGGTAAACAAGAGACCCAGTACTTC,CASKGGKQETQYF
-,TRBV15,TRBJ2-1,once,TGTGCCACCAGCAGAGATGTGGAGCTCTACAATGAGCAGTTCTTC,CATSRDVELYNEQFF
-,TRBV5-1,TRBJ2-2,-,TGCGCCAGCAGCCCCCTGGGCGGGCAAGGGGAGCTGTTTTTT,CASSPLGGQGELFF
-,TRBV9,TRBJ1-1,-,TGTGCCAGCAGCCCTTTAAAGAGGGACACTGAAGCTTTCTTT,CASSPLKRDTEAFF
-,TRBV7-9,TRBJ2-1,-,TGTGCCAGCAGCCCGATTTTGGGCCGCAACAATGAGCAGTTCTTC,CASSPILGRNNEQFF
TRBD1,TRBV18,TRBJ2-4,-,TGTGCCAGCTCACCCCTCCCTTCAGGACAGGGTGGGACCAAAAACATTCAGTACTTC,CASSPLPSGQGGTKNIQYF
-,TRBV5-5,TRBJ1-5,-,TGTGCCAGCAGCTTAGACGGAGGGGATCAGCCCCAGCATTTT,CASSLDGGDQPQHF
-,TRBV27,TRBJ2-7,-,TGTGCCAGCAGTCCATCAGCGGCCCACTACGAGCAGTACTTC,CASSPSAAHYEQYF
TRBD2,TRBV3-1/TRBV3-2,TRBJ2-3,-,TGTGCCAGCAGCGTCCGGACTAGCGGCCCCAGGGGAGATACGCAGTATTTT,CASSVRTSGPRGDTQYF
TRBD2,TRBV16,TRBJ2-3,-,TGTGCCAGCGGGACTAGCGGGAGATCCGGAGATACGCAGTATTTT,CASGTSGRSGDTQYF
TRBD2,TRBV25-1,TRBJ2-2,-,TGTGCCAGCAGTTCTAGCGGGGGACTAACCGGGGAGCTGTTTTTT,CASSSSGGLTGELFF
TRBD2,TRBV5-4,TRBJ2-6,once,TGTGCCAGCACAGCGGGGGGGCCTGGGGCCAACGTCCTGACTTTC,CASTAGGPGANVLTF
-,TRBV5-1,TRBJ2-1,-,TGCGCCAGCAGCTTGGTACGTGGCGGGGATGAGCAGTTCTTC,CASSLVRGGDEQFF
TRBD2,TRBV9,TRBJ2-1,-,TGTGCCAGCAGCGGTTTAGCGGGAGGGCCGGGCAATGAGCAGTTCTTC,CASSGLAGGPGNEQFF
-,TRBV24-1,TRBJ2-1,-,TGTGCCACCAGTGATTTGACAGGGCCGAGGGATGAGCAGTTCTTC,CATSDLTGPRDEQFF
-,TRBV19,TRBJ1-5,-,TGTGCCAGTAGATGGGGAGGAGGGAGCAATCAGCCCCAGCATTTT,CASRWGGGSNQPQHF
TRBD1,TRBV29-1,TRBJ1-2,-,TGCAGCGTTGACAGGGGGCTCTATGGCTACACCTTC,CSVDRGLYGYTF
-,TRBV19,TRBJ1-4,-,TGTGCCAGTAGTATACGGACAGCAACTAATGAAAAACTGTTTTTT,CASSIRTATNEKLFF
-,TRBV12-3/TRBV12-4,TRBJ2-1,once,TGTGCCAGCAAGGAGGGGACTGAGCAGTTCTTC,CASKEGTEQFF
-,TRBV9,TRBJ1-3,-,TGTGCCAGCAGCCCATCGACAGGTGGTCTCTCTGGAAACACCATATATTTT,CASSPSTGGLSGNTIYF
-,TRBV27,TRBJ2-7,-,TGTGCCAGCAGTTACGGAAAGGGGGCCTACGAGCAGTACTTC,CASSYGKGAYEQYF
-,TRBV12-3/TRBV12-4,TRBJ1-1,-,TGTGCCAGCAGTCAGGACAGGAACACTGAAGCTTTCTTT,CASSQDRNTEAFF
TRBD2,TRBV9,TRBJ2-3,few,TGTGCCAGCAGCCATAGCGGGGGGGCCCGCGATACGCAGTATTTT,CASSHSGGARDTQYF
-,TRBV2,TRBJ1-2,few,TGTGCCGGTGGGGGCACCGCAACCCTCTCCTATGGCTACACCTTC,CAGGGTATLSYGYTF
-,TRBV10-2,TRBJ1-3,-,TGCGCCAGCAAACTGGACAGCTCCATCTCTGGAAACACCATATATTTT,CASKLDSSISGNTIYF
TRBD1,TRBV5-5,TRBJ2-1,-,TGTGCCAGCAGCTCCTCCGGGGGACAGGGAAATGATGAGCAGTTCTTC,CASSSSGGQGNDEQFF
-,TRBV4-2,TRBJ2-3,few,TGTGCCAGCAGCCAAGCACGGGGTTTAGACACAGATACGCAGTATTTT,CASSQARGLDTDTQYF
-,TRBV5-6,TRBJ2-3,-,TGTGCCAGCAGCCTCTACACAGATACGCAGTATTTT,CASSLYTDTQYF
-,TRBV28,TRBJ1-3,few,TGTGCCAGCAGTTTAGTCTCCAGGGGAGGAAACACCATATATTTT,CASSLVSRGGNTIYF
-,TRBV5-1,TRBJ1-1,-,TGCGCCAGCCGCCAGGGTAACACTGAAGCTTTCTTT,CASRQGNTEAFF
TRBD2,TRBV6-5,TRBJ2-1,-,TGTGCCAGCAGAGGACTAGCGGGGGACATACAGCAGTTCTTC,CASRGLAGDIQQFF
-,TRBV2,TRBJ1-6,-,TGTGCCAGCAGTGCCGAGGGTCTCTCCTATAATTCACCCCTCCACTTT,CASSAEGLSYNSPLHF
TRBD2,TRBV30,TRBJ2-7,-,TGTGCCTCTTGGACGGGAGGTCTCTACGAGCAGTACTTC,CASWTGGLYEQYF
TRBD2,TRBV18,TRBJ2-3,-,TGTGCCAGCTCACCACGTCCGGCGGGAGTAAGGACTAGCACAGATACGCAGTATTTT,CASSPRPAGVRTSTDTQYF
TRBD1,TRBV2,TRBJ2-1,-,TGTGCCAGCAGTTCGGACAGGGGGGCCTACAATGAGCAGTTCTTC,CASSSDRGAYNEQFF
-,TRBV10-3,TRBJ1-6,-,TGTGCCATCAGTGCAGGGGAAGAGGGATCACCCCTCCACTTT,CAISAGEEGSPLHF
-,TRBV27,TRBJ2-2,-,TGTGCCAGCAGTCCCGCAGGTGGACATCTCACCGGGGAGCTGTTTTTT,CASSPAGGHLTGELFF
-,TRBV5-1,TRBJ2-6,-,TGCGCCAGCAGCTTGGAGGCGGGCTCTGGGGCCAACGTCCTGACTTTC,CASSLEAGSGANVLTF
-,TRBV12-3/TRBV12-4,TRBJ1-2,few,-,CASSFGEGDGYTF
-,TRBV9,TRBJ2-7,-,TGTGCCAGCAGCGTGGCGGGCGACTTAAGCGAGCAGTACTTC,CASSVAGDLSEQYF
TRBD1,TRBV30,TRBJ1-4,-,TGTGCCTGGAGTAGTCCATCAGGGGGTAATGAAAAACTGTTTTTT,CAWSSPSGGNEKLFF
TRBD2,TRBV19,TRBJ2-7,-,TGTGCCAGCGGACTAGCGGGAGTGGGGTCCTACGAGCAGTACTTC,CASGLAGVGSYEQYF
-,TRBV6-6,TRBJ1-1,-,TGTGCCAGCAGTACTCCCGACGGGGGCACTGAAGCTTTCTTT,CASSTPDGGTEAFF
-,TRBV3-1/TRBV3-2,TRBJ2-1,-,TGTGCCAGCAGCCAAAACCAACTCAGGGCAACGTACAATGAGCAGTTCTTC,CASSQNQLRATYNEQFF
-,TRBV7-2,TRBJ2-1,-,TGTGCCAGCAGCTTAGTGGGCAGGGGAAACTACAATGAGCAGTTCTTC,CASSLVGRGNYNEQFF
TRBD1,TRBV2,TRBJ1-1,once,TGTGCCAGCAGTCGACAGGGAGGCGACACTGAAGCTTTCTTT,CASSRQGGDTEAFF
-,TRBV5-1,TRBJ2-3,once,TGCGCCAGCAGCCCCGGGACTCCCGAGGATACGCAGTATTTT,CASSPGTPEDTQYF
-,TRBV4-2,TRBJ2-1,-,TGTGCCAGCAGCCAATTGTCAACCTACAATGAGCAGTTCTTC,CASSQLSTYNEQFF
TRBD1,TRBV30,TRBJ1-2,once,TGTGCCTGGAGTGTATTGACAGGGTGGGGCTACACCTTC,CAWSVLTGWGYTF
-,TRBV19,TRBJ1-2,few,TGTGCCAGTAGTATAGCTCAGGCCCTTTATGGCTACACCTTC,CASSIAQALYGYTF
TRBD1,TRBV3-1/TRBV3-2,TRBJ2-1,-,TGTGCCAGCAGCCAAAGGGACAGGGCGTACAATGAGCAGTTCTTC,CASSQRDRAYNEQFF